The present entry profiles one T cell receptor beta chain with its context. The antigen remains undetermined. This sample is part of a study of shared clonotypes between healthy human individuals. Study in general: CD4 naive cells filled three plates per donor, CD4 memory three, CD8 naive two and CD8 memory one.

J lost 3 bases, V lost 3 bases, and 14 bases had no gene match. Germline lookup yields CDR1 GTSNPN and CDR2 SVGIG (reference sequence). This CDR3 is 18 amino acids long. Original handling: ImmunoSEQ sequences covered only the junction and lacked quality scores; filtering therefore differed. This table comes from immunoSEQ multiplex PCR, and its TCRdb copy is limited to in-frame clones, with some not included. The V and J calls and the clone size are those of that table, but D and trimming were determined from the DNA. The sample has 560,000 or so clones, roughly 95% seen once. Overall study results and limits: Approximately 4.6% of naive CD4 clonotypes were common to four donors. Generation of non-shared clonotypes was less probable than generation of clonotypes shared by all four donors.

Naivety among CD8 cells was defined by CD45RO negativity and positive CCR7 selection, thereby excluding terminally differentiated effector memory CD45RA+ cells. The sequenced sample consisted of naive CD8+ T cells sorted from blood. The chain links TRBV30 to TRBJ1-5; 10 bases are shared with TRBD1. This TCR derives from a woman in her 30s in good health. The CDR3 loop reads CAWRTRDRGKGLNQPQHF. The CDR3, as DNA: TGTGCCTGGAGAACCCGGGACAGGGGTAAAGGCCTCAATCAGCCCCAGCATTTT.